This T cell receptor (beta chain) stems from a study of patients and donors after allogeneic stem cell transplantation. This clonotype was detected only a few times. V was cut by 7 bases and J by 5 bases, with 17 bases left in between. Germline lookup yields CDR1 MNHNS and CDR2 SASEGT. CDR3 length equals 14 residues. A single record per CDR3 protein comes from TCRdb applying MiXCR to the RT-PCR reads. The sample includes 410,000 or so distinct CDR3 sequences, roughly 16% of them seen just once. The chain couples TRBV6-1 to TRBJ1-2, with D tentatively TRBD1 (6 bases). Sequencing input: blood, either unsorted or a sorted T cell fraction (not recorded which). The sequence came from a human donor who was either an allogeneic HSCT recipient or a stem cell or donor lymphocyte infusion donor (not recorded which). It is not recorded whose cells these are; they may come from a transplant donor. The CDR3, as DNA: TGTGCCAGCACGAAGTCGGGGGCCGGGTATGGCTACACCTTC. Residues: CASTKSGAGYGYTF.